The rows below give T cell receptor beta chains drawn from one sample of a study of CXCR3-negative and CXCR3-positive naive CD8 T cells. TCRdb reworked the 5' RACE reads into one entry per CDR3 protein, no DNA. The table gives 130,000 or so distinct CDR3 sequences; the top ten clones make up 0.41% of it. Sequencing was performed on naive CXCR3+ CD8+ T cells from blood. The receptors derive from a human donor in good health. Some clones in this sample may be carry-over from other donors' samples. The CDR3 runs from the conserved cysteine through the conserved F or W.

v_gene	j_gene	CDR3aa
TRBV2	TRBJ2-5	CASSEGSGAHRTQYF
TRBV4-2	TRBJ1-2	CASGQGGMDGYTF
TRBV7-9	TRBJ2-7	CASSLASGRSTYEQYF
TRBV5-6	TRBJ2-2	CASSPGHENTGELFF
TRBV28	TRBJ2-6	CASSLSPWGGNSGANVLTF
TRBV18	TRBJ2-1	CASSHLIFEGYNEQFF
TRBV4-1	TRBJ2-7	CASSLQIGQNTYEQYF
TRBV12-3/TRBV12-4	TRBJ2-1	CASMGQASEQFF
TRBV6-5	TRBJ2-2	CASSYRKGGTGELFF
TRBV28	TRBJ2-3	CASSSRLEDTQYF
TRBV29-1	TRBJ2-1	CSVVGRVQYNEQFF
TRBV11-2	TRBJ2-3	CASSSTWDSTDTQYF
TRBV29-1	TRBJ2-3	CSVEGSGLFSDTQYF
TRBV5-1	TRBJ2-1	CASSSTGSNEQFF
TRBV15	TRBJ1-1	CATSRDRGGGTEAFF
TRBV25-1	TRBJ2-3	CASSEYLLAGGGTDTQYF
TRBV6-5	TRBJ1-2	CASSYSPTDYNYGYTF
TRBV7-3	TRBJ2-7	CASSSTGGITDEQYF
TRBV7-3	TRBJ2-1	CASSLMDSGDEQFF
TRBV2	TRBJ2-1	CASSEGSEQFF
TRBV2	TRBJ1-5	CASSADRSNQPQHF
TRBV20-1	TRBJ2-7	CSADQGYEQYF